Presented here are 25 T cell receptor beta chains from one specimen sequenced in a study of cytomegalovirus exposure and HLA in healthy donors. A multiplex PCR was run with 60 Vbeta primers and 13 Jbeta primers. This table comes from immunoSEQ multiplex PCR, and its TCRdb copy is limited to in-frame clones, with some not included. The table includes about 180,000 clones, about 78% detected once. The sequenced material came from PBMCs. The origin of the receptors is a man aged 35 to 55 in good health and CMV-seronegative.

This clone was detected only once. The CDR3 DNA reads as TGTGCCAGCAGTTTATCAGAGCGTATAGCCAAAAACATTCAGTACTTC. This codes for CASSLSERIAKNIQYF. This sequence joins TRBV27 and TRBJ2-4; D remains unclear. V was shortened by 0 bases and J by 0 bases, with 9 bases between the two germline ends. CDR3 length: 16 amino acids. CDR1 is MNHEY and CDR2 is SMNVEV in the germline V gene (reference sequence).

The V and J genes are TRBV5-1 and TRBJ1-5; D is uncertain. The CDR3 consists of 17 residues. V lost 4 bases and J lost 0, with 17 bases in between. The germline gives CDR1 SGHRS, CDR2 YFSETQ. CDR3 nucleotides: TGCGCCAGCAGCCAAACTCCTCTCGGGTATAGCAATCAGCCCCAGCATTTT. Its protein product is CASSQTPLGYSNQPQHF.

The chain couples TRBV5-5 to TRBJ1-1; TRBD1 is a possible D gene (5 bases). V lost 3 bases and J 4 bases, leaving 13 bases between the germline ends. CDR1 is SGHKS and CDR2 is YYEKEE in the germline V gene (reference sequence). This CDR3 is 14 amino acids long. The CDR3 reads CASSSGPQGTEAFF. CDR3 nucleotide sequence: TGTGCCAGCAGCTCCGGTCCTCAGGGCACTGAAGCTTTCTTT.

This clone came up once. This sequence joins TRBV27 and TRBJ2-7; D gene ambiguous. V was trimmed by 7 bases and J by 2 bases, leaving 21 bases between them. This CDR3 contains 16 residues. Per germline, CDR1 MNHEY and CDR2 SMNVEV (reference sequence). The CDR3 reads CASTPSTVILPYEQYF. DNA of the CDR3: TGTGCCAGCACCCCATCTACCGTCATATTACCCTACGAGCAGTACTTC.

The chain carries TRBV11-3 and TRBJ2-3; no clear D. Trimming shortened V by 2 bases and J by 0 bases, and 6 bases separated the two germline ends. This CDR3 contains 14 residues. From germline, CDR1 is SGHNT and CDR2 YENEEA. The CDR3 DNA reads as TGTGCCAGCAGCTTATTGAGGAGCACAGATACGCAGTATTTT. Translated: CASSLLRSTDTQYF.

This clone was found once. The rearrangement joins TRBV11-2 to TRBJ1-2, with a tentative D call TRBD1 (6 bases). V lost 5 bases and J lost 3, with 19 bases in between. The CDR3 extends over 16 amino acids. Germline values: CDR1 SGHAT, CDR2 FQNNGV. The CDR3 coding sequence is TGTGCCAGCAGCCCGGGCAGGGGAAGATTTGACTATGGCTACACCTTC. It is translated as CASSPGRGRFDYGYTF.

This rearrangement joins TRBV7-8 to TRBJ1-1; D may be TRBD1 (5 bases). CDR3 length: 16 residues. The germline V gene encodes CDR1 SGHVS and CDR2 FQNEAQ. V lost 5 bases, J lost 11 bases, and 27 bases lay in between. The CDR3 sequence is CASSHTRIPREQGAFF. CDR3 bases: TGTGCCAGCAGCCACACCAGGATTCCGAGAGAGCAGGGCGCTTTCTTT.

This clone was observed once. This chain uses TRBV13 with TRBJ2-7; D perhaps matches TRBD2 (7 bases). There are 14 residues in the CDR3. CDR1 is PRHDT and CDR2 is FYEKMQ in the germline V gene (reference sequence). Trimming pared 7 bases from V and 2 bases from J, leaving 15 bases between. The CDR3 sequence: CASMFKGGPYEQYF. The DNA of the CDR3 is TGTGCCAGCATGTTCAAGGGGGGGCCCTACGAGCAGTACTTC.

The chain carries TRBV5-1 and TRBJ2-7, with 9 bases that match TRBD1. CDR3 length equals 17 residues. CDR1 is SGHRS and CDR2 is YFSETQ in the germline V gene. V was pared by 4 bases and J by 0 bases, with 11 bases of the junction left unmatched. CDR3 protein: CASSRNLGTGSSYEQYF. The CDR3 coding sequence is TGCGCCAGCAGCCGAAACCTCGGGACAGGGAGCTCCTACGAGCAGTACTTC.

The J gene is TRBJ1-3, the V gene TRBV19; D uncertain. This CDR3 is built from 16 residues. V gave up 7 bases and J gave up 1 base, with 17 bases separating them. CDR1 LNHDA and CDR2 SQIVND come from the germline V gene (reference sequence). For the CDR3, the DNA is TGTGCCAGTAAGAGACAACACTCTGCATCTGGAAACACCATATATTTT. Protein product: CASKRQHSASGNTIYF.

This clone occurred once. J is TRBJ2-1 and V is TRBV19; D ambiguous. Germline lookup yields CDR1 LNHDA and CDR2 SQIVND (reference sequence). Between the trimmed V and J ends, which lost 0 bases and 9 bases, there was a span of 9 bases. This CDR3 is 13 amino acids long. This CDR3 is CASSIDPRSEQFF. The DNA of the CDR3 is TGTGCCAGTAGTATAGATCCACGTAGTGAGCAGTTCTTC.

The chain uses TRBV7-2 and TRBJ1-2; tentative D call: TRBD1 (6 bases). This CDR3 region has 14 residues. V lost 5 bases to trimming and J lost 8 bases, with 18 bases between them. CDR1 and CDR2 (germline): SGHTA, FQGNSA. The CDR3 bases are TGTGCCAGCAGCGAACCGGGACAATCCGCGGGCTACACCTTC. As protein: CASSEPGQSAGYTF. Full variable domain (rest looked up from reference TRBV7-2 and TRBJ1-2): GAGVSQSPSNKVTEKGKDVELRCDPISGHTALYWYRQSLGQGLEFLIYFQGNSAPDKSGLPSDRFSAERTGGSVSTLTIQRTQQEDSAVYLCASSEPGQSAGYTFGSGTRLTVV.

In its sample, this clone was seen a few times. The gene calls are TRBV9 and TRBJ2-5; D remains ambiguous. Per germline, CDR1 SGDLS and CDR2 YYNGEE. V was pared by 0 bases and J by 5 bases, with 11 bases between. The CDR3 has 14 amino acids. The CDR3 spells CASSVGPYSETQYF. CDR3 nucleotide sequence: TGTGCCAGCAGCGTAGGCCCATACTCGGAGACCCAGTACTTC.

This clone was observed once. Here the CDR3 reads CASSIILGATEAFF. CDR3 DNA: TGTGCCAGCAGTATAATCCTGGGGGCGACTGAAGCTTTCTTT. The J gene is TRBJ1-1, the V gene TRBV27, with D perhaps TRBD1 (6 bases). Germline loops: CDR1 MNHEY, CDR2 SMNVEV (reference sequence). This CDR3 has 14 residues. Trimming cost V 5 bases and J 5 bases, with 15 bases left between them.

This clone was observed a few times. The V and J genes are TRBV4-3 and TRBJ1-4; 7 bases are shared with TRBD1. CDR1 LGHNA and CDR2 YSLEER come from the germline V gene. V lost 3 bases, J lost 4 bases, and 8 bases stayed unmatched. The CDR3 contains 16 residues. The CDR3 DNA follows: TGCGCCAGCAGCCAGGAAGGGGACAGCGGTAATGAAAAACTGTTTTTT. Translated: CASSQEGDSGNEKLFF.

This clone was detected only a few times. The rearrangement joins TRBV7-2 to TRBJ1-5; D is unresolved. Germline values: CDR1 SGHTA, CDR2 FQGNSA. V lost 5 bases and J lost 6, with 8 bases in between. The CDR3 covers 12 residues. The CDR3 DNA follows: TGTGCCAGCAGCCGCGAGGGTCAGCCCCAGCATTTT. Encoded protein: CASSREGQPQHF. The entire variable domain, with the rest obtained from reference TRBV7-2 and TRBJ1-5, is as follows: GAGVSQSPSNKVTEKGKDVELRCDPISGHTALYWYRQSLGQGLEFLIYFQGNSAPDKSGLPSDRFSAERTGGSVSTLTIQRTQQEDSAVYLCASSREGQPQHFGDGTRLSIL.

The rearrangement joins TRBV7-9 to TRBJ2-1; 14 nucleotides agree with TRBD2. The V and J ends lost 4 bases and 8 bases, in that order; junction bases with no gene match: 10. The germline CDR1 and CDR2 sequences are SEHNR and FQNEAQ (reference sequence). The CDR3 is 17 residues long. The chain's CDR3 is CASSSFTGTSGRDEQFF. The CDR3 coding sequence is TGTGCCAGCAGCTCATTCACCGGGACTAGCGGGAGAGATGAGCAGTTCTTC.

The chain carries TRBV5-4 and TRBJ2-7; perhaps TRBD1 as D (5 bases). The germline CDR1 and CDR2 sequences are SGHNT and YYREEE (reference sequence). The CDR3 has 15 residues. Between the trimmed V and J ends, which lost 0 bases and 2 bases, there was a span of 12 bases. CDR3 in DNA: TGTGCCAGCAGCTTGGGTGTGTTAGGGGCCTACGAGCAGTACTTC. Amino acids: CASSLGVLGAYEQYF.

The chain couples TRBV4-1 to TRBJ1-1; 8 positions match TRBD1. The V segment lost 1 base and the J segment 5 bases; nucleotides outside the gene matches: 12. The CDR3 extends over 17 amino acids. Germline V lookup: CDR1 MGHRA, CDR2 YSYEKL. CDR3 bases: TGCGCCAGCAGCCAAGTGGGGCAGGGGGCAATTCGAACTGAAGCTTTCTTT. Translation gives CASSQVGQGAIRTEAFF.

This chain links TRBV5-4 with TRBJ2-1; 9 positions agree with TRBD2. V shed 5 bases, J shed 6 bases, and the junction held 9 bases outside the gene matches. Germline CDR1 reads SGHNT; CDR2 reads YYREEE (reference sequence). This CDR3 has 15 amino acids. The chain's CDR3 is CASSPPGLAPNEQFF. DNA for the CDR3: TGTGCCAGCAGTCCCCCGGGACTAGCCCCCAATGAGCAGTTCTTC.

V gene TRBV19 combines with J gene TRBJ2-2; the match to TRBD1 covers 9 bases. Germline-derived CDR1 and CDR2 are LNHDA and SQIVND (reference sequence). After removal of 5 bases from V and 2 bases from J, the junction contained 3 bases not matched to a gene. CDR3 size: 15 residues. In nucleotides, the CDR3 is TGTGCCAGTAGTGGGGGACAGGGAAACACCGGGGAGCTGTTTTTT. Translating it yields CASSGGQGNTGELFF.

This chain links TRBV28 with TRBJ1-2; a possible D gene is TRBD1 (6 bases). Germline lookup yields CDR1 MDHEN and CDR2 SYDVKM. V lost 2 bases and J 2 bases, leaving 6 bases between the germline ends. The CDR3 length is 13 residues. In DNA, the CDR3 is TGTGCCAGCAGTTTAGGACAGAACTATGGCTACACCTTC. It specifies CASSLGQNYGYTF.

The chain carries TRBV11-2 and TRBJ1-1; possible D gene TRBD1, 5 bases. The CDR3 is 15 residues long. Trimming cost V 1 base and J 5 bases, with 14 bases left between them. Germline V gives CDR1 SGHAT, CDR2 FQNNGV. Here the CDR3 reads CASSLVGGGTTEAFF. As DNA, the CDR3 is TGTGCCAGCAGCTTAGTTGGGGGAGGTACTACTGAAGCTTTCTTT. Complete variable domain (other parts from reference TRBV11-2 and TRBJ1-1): EAGVAQSPRYKIIEKRQSVAFWCNPISGHATLYWYQQILGQGPKLLIQFQNNGVVDDSQLPKDRFSAERLKGVDSTLKIQPAKLEDSAVYLCASSLVGGGTTEAFFGQGTRLTVV.

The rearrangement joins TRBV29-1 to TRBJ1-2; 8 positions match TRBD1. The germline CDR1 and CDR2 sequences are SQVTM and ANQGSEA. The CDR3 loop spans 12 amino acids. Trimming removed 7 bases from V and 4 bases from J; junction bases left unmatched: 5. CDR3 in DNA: TGCAGCGCTTCTACAGGGGGCTATGGCTACACCTTC. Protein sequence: CSASTGGYGYTF.

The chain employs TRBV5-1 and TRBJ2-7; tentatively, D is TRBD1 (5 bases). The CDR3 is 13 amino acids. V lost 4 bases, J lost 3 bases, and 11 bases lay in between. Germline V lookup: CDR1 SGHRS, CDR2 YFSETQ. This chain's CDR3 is CASSGARVYEQYF. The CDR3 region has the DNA TGCGCCAGCAGCGGGGCCCGTGTCTACGAGCAGTACTTC.